The 32 T cell receptor beta chains below all came from one sample that was sequenced in a study of cytomegalovirus exposure and HLA in healthy donors. In the PCR, 60 Vbeta and 13 Jbeta primers were used. The protocol was immunoSEQ multiplex PCR, while the TCRdb copy is restricted to in-frame clones and leaves out a portion. The data contain approximately 200,000 clones, roughly 80% of them singletons. Sequenced: PBMCs. These TCRs come from a man aged 40-55 years in good health and CMV-seronegative.

The chain joins TRBV5-6 to TRBJ1-3; 10 bases match TRBD1. From germline, CDR1 is SGHDT and CDR2 YYEEEE. CDR3 length equals 15 residues. V dropped 3 bases and J dropped 0; count of bases not matched to a gene: 0. The CDR3: CASSWTGGSGNTIYF. The DNA of the CDR3 is TGTGCCAGCAGCTGGACAGGGGGCTCTGGAAACACCATATATTTT. The whole variable domain, remainder taken from reference TRBV5-6 and TRBJ1-3, is DAGVTQSPTHLIKTRGQQVTLRCSPKSGHDTVSWYQQALGQGPQFIFQYYEEEERQRGNFPDRFSGHQFPNYSSELNVNALLLGDSALYLCASSWTGGSGNTIYFGEGSWLTVV.

The V gene is TRBV4-1, the J gene TRBJ2-4; 12 bases map to TRBD2. V shed 1 base and J 5 bases; nucleotides not matched to a gene: 6. Looked up from germline, CDR1 is MGHRA and CDR2 is YSYEKL. CDR3 size: 17 residues. The CDR3 protein is CASSQGPSGGAENIQYF. CDR3 nucleotide sequence: TGCGCCAGCAGCCAAGGTCCTAGCGGGGGGGCGGAAAACATTCAGTACTTC.

The chain recombines TRBV7-6 with TRBJ1-1; D gene uncertain. V was pared by 1 base and J by 4 bases, with 16 bases between. The CDR3 covers 16 residues. Germline CDR1 and CDR2: SGHVS and FNYEAQ. CDR3 loop: CASSLGGPGVSTEAFF. CDR3 nucleotide sequence: TGTGCCAGCAGCTTAGGAGGGCCTGGGGTGAGCACTGAAGCTTTCTTT.

This clone was observed a few times. The rearrangement uses TRBV5-1 and TRBJ1-4; 7 nucleotides align to TRBD1. Trimming removed 4 bases from V and 5 bases from J; junction bases left unmatched: 11. This CDR3 is 16 amino acids long. Germline V gene sequence: CDR1 SGHRS, CDR2 YFSETQ. As DNA, the CDR3 is TGCGCCAGCAGCCAAACCCGACAGGGTGTAAATGAAAAACTGTTTTTT. Encoded protein: CASSQTRQGVNEKLFF.

This clone came up once. The chain links TRBV16 to TRBJ1-2; maybe TRBD1 (6 bases). This CDR3 contains 15 residues. CDR1 and CDR2 from the germline V gene are KGHSY and FQNENV. V was shortened by 2 bases and J by 0 bases, with 10 bases between the two germline ends. The CDR3 region is CASSQPGTPNYGYTF. The CDR3 DNA reads TGTGCCAGCAGCCAACCCGGGACACCTAACTATGGCTACACCTTC.

The rearrangement uses TRBV28 and TRBJ1-1; D unresolved. This CDR3 has 14 residues. CDR1 and CDR2 from the germline V gene are MDHEN and SYDVKM. The V end lost 2 bases, the J end lost 0 bases, and 7 bases lay between the germline ends. DNA of the CDR3: TGTGCCAGCAGTTTAGCCAGGTTGAACACTGAAGCTTTCTTT. Its protein product is CASSLARLNTEAFF.

The V and J genes are TRBV5-6 and TRBJ1-1, with D hard to call. The V end was cut by 1 base, the J end by 5 bases, with 9 bases between. The CDR3 is 13 amino acids. Looked up from germline, CDR1 is SGHDT and CDR2 is YYEEEE. CDR3 sequence: CASSLRVVTEAFF. The CDR3 DNA reads TGTGCCAGCAGCTTGCGGGTAGTTACTGAAGCTTTCTTT.

The chain carries TRBV6-4 and TRBJ2-3; D is perhaps TRBD1 (6 bases). V was clipped by 3 bases and J by 0 bases, with 7 bases between them. This CDR3 has 14 amino acids. Germline V gene lookup returns CDR1 MRHNA and CDR2 SNTAGT. This chain's CDR3 is CASSEGASTDTQYF. Here the CDR3 DNA reads TGTGCCAGCAGTGAGGGGGCTAGCACAGATACGCAGTATTTT.

The chain's CDR3 is CASSTRTGDHKNEQFF. CDR3 nucleotide sequence: TGTGCCAGTAGTACCCGGACGGGGGACCATAAAAATGAGCAGTTCTTC. V usage is TRBV19 and J usage is TRBJ2-1; weak D call: TRBD2 (6 bases). Germline V lookup: CDR1 LNHDA, CDR2 SQIVND (reference sequence). CDR3 length: 16 amino acids. Trimming left V 4 bases short and J 7 bases short, with 20 bases between.

The chain's CDR3 is CSAYSGLYNEQFF. In nucleotides, the CDR3 is TGCAGCGCGTATAGCGGCTTGTACAATGAGCAGTTCTTC. The chain uses TRBV29-1 and TRBJ2-1; D is possibly TRBD2 (6 bases). Germline CDR1 and CDR2: SQVTM and ANQGSEA. There are 13 residues in the CDR3. Deletions cut 7 bases from V and 4 bases from J, with 14 bases between.

The rearrangement uses TRBV27 and TRBJ1-2, with 7 bases that match TRBD1. The length of the CDR3 is 13 residues. Germline-derived CDR1 and CDR2 are MNHEY and SMNVEV (reference sequence). Germline trimming cut 7 bases from V and 5 bases from J; bases unmatched to any gene: 7. The CDR3: CASTVGQPYGYTF. The CDR3 DNA reads TGTGCCAGCACCGTGGGACAGCCGTATGGCTACACCTTC.

CDR3 sequence: CASSFGTGPYEQYF. CDR3 DNA sequence: TGTGCCAGCAGCTTTGGGACAGGGCCCTACGAGCAGTACTTC. This chain joins TRBV5-5 and TRBJ2-7, with TRBD1 matching 9 bases. The CDR3 runs to 14 residues. Trimming cost V 2 bases and J 2 bases; bases outside gene matches: 2. Germline CDR1 reads SGHKS; CDR2 reads YYEKEE (reference sequence).

The J gene is TRBJ2-7, the V gene TRBV19; 9 positions agree with TRBD1. In germline, CDR1 is LNHDA, CDR2 SQIVND (reference sequence). Trimming took 3 bases from V and 4 from J; bases not matched to a gene: 7. The CDR3 contains 15 residues. The CDR3 reads CASSISGQGVYEQYF. The CDR3 DNA follows: TGTGCCAGTAGTATTTCGGGACAGGGTGTTTACGAGCAGTACTTC.

The chain employs TRBV19 and TRBJ2-1; 7 bases are a match to TRBD2. The J segment lost 1 base and the V segment lost 6 bases, leaving 6 bases of the junction unmatched. The CDR3 contains 15 residues. Germline values: CDR1 LNHDA, CDR2 SQIVND (reference sequence). The chain's CDR3 is CASSPRGVSYNEQFF. CDR3 DNA sequence: TGTGCCAGTAGCCCCCGGGGGGTGTCCTACAATGAGCAGTTCTTC.

CDR3 residues: CAISDRDQETQYF. The DNA of the CDR3 is TGTGCCATCAGTGACAGGGACCAAGAGACCCAGTACTTC. The rearrangement uses TRBV10-3 and TRBJ2-5; tentative D call: TRBD1 (5 bases). V was clipped by 3 bases and J by 0 bases, with 5 bases between them. CDR1 ENHRY and CDR2 SYGVKD come from the germline V gene. The CDR3 contains 13 residues.

CDR3 residues: CASSVAAGADEKLFF. In DNA form, the CDR3 reads TGTGCCAGCAGCGTAGCGGCAGGGGCGGATGAAAAACTGTTTTTT. This chain links TRBV9 with TRBJ1-4, with D possibly matching TRBD1 (6 bases). In germline, CDR1 is SGDLS, CDR2 YYNGEE. CDR3 size: 15 residues. Trimming took off 0 bases at V and 6 bases at J, with 12 bases between the two ends.

The chain uses TRBV6-5 and TRBJ1-4; no clear D. There are 12 residues in the CDR3. The germline CDR1 and CDR2 sequences are MNHEY and SVGAGI. The germline V and J ends were trimmed by 6 bases and 10 bases, with 12 bases remaining between them. CDR3 bases: TGTGCCAGCAGCGCCGTTTCCGGAAAACTGTTTTTT. As protein: CASSAVSGKLFF.

Only one count was recorded for this clone. The genes are TRBV2 and TRBJ2-2; D perhaps matches TRBD1 (6 bases). Germline V gives CDR1 SNHLY, CDR2 FYNNEI. The CDR3 length is 15 residues. Deletions cut 3 bases from V and 5 bases from J, with 13 bases between. For the CDR3, the DNA is TGTGCCAGCAGTGACTTGGGGGCGAGTACCGGGGAGCTGTTTTTT. It is translated as CASSDLGASTGELFF. Full variable domain (rest looked up from reference TRBV2 and TRBJ2-2): EPEVTQTPSHQVTQMGQEVILRCVPISNHLYFYWYRQILGQKVEFLVSFYNNEISEKSEIFDDQFSVERPDGSNFTLKIRSTKLEDSAMYFCASSDLGASTGELFFGEGSRLTVL.

This chain links TRBV14 with TRBJ1-3; TRBD1 agrees at 10 bases. This CDR3 spans 15 amino acids. Germline lookup yields CDR1 SGHDN and CDR2 FVKESK. After removal of 6 bases from V and 8 bases from J, the junction contained 10 bases not matched to a gene. CDR3 in amino acids: CASRPTMDRGDTIYF. CDR3 in DNA: TGTGCCAGCAGACCCACGATGGACAGGGGGGACACCATATATTTT.

The V and J genes are TRBV7-2 and TRBJ2-5, with a weak D call TRBD2 (6 bases). CDR3 length equals 13 residues. Per germline, CDR1 SGHTA and CDR2 FQGNSA. Trimming stripped 5 bases from V and 1 base from J, with 8 bases between. CDR3 sequence (DNA): TGTGCCAGCAGCAGAGCGGGCCAAGAGACCCAGTACTTC. Amino acids: CASSRAGQETQYF.

The V and J genes are TRBV27 and TRBJ2-7; a possible D gene is TRBD1 (6 bases). Germline lookup yields CDR1 MNHEY and CDR2 SMNVEV (reference sequence). V lost 6 bases and J 0 bases, leaving 15 bases between the germline ends. The CDR3 is made up of 15 amino acids. This CDR3 reads CASRWGQGSSYEQYF. The DNA of the CDR3 is TGTGCCAGCAGGTGGGGGCAGGGGAGCTCCTACGAGCAGTACTTC.

V is TRBV7-9 and J is TRBJ2-4; D is unclear. The V end lost 5 bases, the J end lost 0 bases, and 11 bases lay between the germline ends. Germline CDR1 SEHNR, CDR2 FQNEAQ (reference sequence). This CDR3 is built from 15 residues. CDR3 protein: CASSTTSGAKNIQYF. The CDR3 nucleotides are TGTGCCAGCAGCACGACATCCGGAGCCAAAAACATTCAGTACTTC.

This clone was counted a single time. This chain joins TRBV27 and TRBJ1-4; D unclear. The germline gives CDR1 MNHEY, CDR2 SMNVEV (reference sequence). The CDR3 contains 11 residues. Trimming took off 4 bases at V and 13 bases at J, with 10 bases between the two ends. The CDR3 bases are TGTGCCAGCAGTTATCGGGGAGTACTGTTTTTT. Amino acid sequence: CASSYRGVLFF.

The chain has TRBV6-5 and TRBJ2-1; TRBD2 agrees at 7 bases. This CDR3 is 15 amino acids long. Trimming at V came to 10 bases and at J to 6 bases, leaving 15 bases not matched to a gene. Per the germline V gene, CDR1 is MNHEY and CDR2 is SVGAGI. CDR3 in DNA: TGTGCCACCAGAGGGAGGGCCGGTTTAGGCAATGAGCAGTTCTTC. It specifies CATRGRAGLGNEQFF.

Only a few counts were recorded for this clone. The V gene is TRBV15, the J gene TRBJ2-7, with a tentative D call TRBD1 (5 bases). V was shortened by 0 bases and J by 2 bases, with 14 bases between the two germline ends. Germline values: CDR1 LNHNV, CDR2 YYDKDF (reference sequence). This CDR3 has 16 residues. CDR3 in amino acids: CATSRDGGRATYEQYF. DNA of the CDR3: TGTGCCACCAGCAGAGATGGCGGCAGGGCGACCTACGAGCAGTACTTC.

This clone was detected a few times. CDR3 amino acids: CASSLEGTTYNEQFF. The DNA of the CDR3 is TGCGCCAGCAGCTTAGAGGGGACTACCTACAATGAGCAGTTCTTC. The J gene is TRBJ2-1, the V gene TRBV5-1; TRBD2 aligns across 7 bases. The CDR3 runs to 15 residues. Germline trimming cut 2 bases from V and 2 bases from J; bases unmatched to any gene: 4. In germline, CDR1 is SGHRS, CDR2 YFSETQ. The full variable domain, completed using reference TRBV5-1 and TRBJ2-1, is KAGVTQTPRYLIKTRGQQVTLSCSPISGHRSVSWYQQTPGQGLQFLFEYFSETQRNKGNFPGRFSGRQFSNSRSEMNVSTLELGDSALYLCASSLEGTTYNEQFFGPGTRLTVL.

This sequence joins TRBV11-2 and TRBJ2-7; TRBD1 aligns across 7 bases. The CDR3 consists of 15 residues. Germline V gene data show CDR1 as SGHAT and CDR2 as FQNNGV. The junction had 7 bases not matched to a gene; V was cut back by 2 bases and J by 3 bases. In DNA form, the CDR3 reads TGTGCCAGCAGCTTAAAATTGGGACAGTTCTACGAGCAGTACTTC. It codes for CASSLKLGQFYEQYF.

The rearrangement joins TRBV28 to TRBJ1-5; 7 bases match TRBD1. The length of the CDR3 is 13 residues. CDR1 and CDR2 (germline): MDHEN, SYDVKM. Losses at the gene ends were 7 bases for V and 2 bases for J; bases not matched to a gene: 2. DNA of the CDR3: TGTGCCAGCAAAACAGGGGGCAATCAGCCCCAGCATTTT. It codes for CASKTGGNQPQHF.

The chain joins TRBV5-6 to TRBJ1-2; D gene ambiguous. The length of the CDR3 is 11 residues. Trimming pared 0 bases from V and 10 bases from J, leaving 7 bases between. The V gene's germline CDR1 is SGHDT and CDR2 YYEEEE. The CDR3 here is CASSLETSYTF. In DNA form, the CDR3 reads TGTGCCAGCAGCTTGGAGACATCCTACACCTTC.

J is TRBJ2-2 and V is TRBV7-2; TRBD1 matches 8 bases. CDR3 length: 14 amino acids. Germline-derived CDR1 and CDR2 are SGHTA and FQGNSA. Germline trimming cut 5 bases from V and 3 bases from J; bases unmatched to any gene: 2. The chain's CDR3 is CASSGQGHTGELFF. CDR3 DNA sequence: TGTGCCAGCAGCGGACAGGGACACACCGGGGAGCTGTTTTTT.

The chain recombines TRBV6-4 with TRBJ2-7, with 14 bases that match TRBD2. The V gene end was trimmed by 3 bases and the J gene end by 4 bases; junction bases not matched to a gene: 2. This CDR3 spans 15 amino acids. Germline V gene data show CDR1 as MRHNA and CDR2 as SNTAGT. The CDR3, as DNA: TGTGCCAGCAGTGAGGGACTAGCGGGAGTTTACGAGCAGTACTTC. Translated, it gives CASSEGLAGVYEQYF.

J is TRBJ2-7 and V is TRBV2; TRBD1 matches at 9 bases. The CDR3 loop spans 15 amino acids. Germline V gene lookup returns CDR1 SNHLY and CDR2 FYNNEI. V lost 5 bases, J lost 2 bases, and 7 bases stayed unmatched. The CDR3 coding sequence is TGTGCCAGCAGTCAAGAAACAGGGGGCACCTACGAGCAGTACTTC. It yields the protein CASSQETGGTYEQYF.